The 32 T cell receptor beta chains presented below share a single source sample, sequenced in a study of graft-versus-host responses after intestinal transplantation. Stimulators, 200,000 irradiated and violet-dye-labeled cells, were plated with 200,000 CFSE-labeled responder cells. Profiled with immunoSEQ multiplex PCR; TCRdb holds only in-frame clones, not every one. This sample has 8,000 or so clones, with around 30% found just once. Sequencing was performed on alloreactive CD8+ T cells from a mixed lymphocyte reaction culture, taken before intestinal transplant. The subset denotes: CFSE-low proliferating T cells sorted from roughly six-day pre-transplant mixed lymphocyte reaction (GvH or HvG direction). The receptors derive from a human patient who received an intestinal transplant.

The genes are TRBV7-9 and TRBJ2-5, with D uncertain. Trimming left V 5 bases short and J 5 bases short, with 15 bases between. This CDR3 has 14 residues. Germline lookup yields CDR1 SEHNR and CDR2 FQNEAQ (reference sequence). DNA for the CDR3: TGTGCCAGCAGCCCTCCAAGCGTGTTGGAGACCCAGTACTTC. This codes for CASSPPSVLETQYF.

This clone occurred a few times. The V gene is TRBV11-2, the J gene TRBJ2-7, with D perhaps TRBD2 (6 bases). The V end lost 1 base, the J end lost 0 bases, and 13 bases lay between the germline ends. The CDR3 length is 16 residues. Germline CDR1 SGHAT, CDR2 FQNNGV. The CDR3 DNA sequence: TGTGCCAGCAGCTTAGTGTACGGGAGACCCTCCTACGAGCAGTACTTC. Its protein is CASSLVYGRPSYEQYF. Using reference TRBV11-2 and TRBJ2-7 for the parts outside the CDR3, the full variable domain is EAGVAQSPRYKIIEKRQSVAFWCNPISGHATLYWYQQILGQGPKLLIQFQNNGVVDDSQLPKDRFSAERLKGVDSTLKIQPAKLEDSAVYLCASSLVYGRPSYEQYFGPGTRLTVT.

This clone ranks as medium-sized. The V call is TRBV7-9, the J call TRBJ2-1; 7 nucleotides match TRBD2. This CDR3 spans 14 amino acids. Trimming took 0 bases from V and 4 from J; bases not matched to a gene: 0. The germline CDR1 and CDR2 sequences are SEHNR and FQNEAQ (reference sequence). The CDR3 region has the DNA TGTGCCAGCAGCTTAGCGGGGGGGTACAATGAGCAGTTCTTC. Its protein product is CASSLAGGYNEQFF.

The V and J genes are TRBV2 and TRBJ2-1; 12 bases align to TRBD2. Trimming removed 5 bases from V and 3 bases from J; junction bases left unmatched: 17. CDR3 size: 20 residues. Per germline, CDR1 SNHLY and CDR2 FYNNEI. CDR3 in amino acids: CASSPIIRTSGTLRYNEQFF. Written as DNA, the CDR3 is TGTGCCAGCAGTCCTATTATTCGGACTAGCGGGACTCTACGCTACAATGAGCAGTTCTTC.

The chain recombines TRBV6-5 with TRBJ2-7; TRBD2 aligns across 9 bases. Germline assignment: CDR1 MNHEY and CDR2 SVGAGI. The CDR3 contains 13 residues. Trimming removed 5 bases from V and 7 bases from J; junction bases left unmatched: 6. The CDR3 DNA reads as TGTGCCAGCAGTGAAGTGGCGGGAGGGGAGCAGTACTTC. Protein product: CASSEVAGGEQYF.

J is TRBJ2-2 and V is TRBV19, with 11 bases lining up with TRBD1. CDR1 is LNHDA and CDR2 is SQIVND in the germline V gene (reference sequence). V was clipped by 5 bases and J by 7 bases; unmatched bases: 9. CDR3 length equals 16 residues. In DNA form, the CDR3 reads TGTGCCAGTAGTTCCTCGGACAGGGGGCGGATCGGGGAGCTGTTTTTT. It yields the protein CASSSSDRGRIGELFF.

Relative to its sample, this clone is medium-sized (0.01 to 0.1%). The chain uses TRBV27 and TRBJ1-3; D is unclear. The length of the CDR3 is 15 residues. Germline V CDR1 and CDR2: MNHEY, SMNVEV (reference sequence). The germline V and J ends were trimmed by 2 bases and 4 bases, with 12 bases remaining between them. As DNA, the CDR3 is TGTGCCAGCAGTTTAACGGTTGCCGCAGGAAACACCATATATTTT. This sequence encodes CASSLTVAAGNTIYF.

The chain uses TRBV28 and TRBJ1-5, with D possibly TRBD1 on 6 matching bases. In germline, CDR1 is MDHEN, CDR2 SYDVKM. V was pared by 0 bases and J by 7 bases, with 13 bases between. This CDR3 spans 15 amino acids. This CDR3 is CASSLWSGEEQPQHF. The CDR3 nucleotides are TGTGCCAGCAGTTTATGGTCAGGGGAAGAGCAGCCCCAGCATTTT. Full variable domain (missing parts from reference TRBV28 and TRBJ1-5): DVKVTQSSRYLVKRTGEKVFLECVQDMDHENMFWYRQDPGLGLRLIYFSYDVKMKEKGDIPEGYSVSREKKERFSLILESASTNQTSMYLCASSLWSGEEQPQHFGDGTRLSIL.

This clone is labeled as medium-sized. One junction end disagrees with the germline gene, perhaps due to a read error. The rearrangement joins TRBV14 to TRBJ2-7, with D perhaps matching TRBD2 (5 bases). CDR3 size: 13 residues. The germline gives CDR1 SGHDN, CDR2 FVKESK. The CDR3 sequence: CASSQSGGAIGSF. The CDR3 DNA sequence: TGTGCCAGCAGCCAAAGTGGAGGCGCGATTGGGTCCTTC.

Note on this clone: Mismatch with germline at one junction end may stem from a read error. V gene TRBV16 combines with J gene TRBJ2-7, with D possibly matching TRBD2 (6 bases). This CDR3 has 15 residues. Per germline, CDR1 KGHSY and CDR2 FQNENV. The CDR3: CASSQSSGLSDEQYF. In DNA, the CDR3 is TGTGCCAGCAGCCAATCCTCGGGACTCTCCGACGAGCAGTACTTC.

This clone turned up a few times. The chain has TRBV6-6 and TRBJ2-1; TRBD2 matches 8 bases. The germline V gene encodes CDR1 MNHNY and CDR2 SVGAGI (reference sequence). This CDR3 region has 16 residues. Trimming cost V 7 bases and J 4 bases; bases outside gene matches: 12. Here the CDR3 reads CASNLGLIAGYNEQFF. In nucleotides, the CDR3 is TGTGCCAGCAACCTAGGCTTGATAGCGGGATACAATGAGCAGTTCTTC.

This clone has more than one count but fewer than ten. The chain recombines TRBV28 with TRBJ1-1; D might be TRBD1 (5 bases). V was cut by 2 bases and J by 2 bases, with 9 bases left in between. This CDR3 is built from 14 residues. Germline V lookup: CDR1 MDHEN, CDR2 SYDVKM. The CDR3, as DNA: TGTGCCAGCAGTTTAGACCAGGGCAACACTGAAGCTTTCTTT. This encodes CASSLDQGNTEAFF.

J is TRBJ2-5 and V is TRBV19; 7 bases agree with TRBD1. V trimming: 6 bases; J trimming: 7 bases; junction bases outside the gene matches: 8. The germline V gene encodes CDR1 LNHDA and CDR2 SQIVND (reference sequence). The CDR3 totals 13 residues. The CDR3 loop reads CASRRQGRGTQYF. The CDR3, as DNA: TGTGCCAGTAGACGACAGGGTCGCGGGACCCAGTACTTC.

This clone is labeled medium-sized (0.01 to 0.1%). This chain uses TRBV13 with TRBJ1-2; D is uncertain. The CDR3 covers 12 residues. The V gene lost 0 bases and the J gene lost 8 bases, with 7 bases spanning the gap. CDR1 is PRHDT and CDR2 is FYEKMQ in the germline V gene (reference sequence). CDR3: CASSLGHEGYTF. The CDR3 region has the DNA TGTGCCAGCAGCTTAGGCCATGAGGGCTACACCTTC.

The CDR3 region is CASSVNRGRFSETQYF. Here the CDR3 DNA reads TGTGCCAGCAGTGTCAACAGGGGGCGCTTTTCGGAGACCCAGTACTTC. This chain connects TRBV6-1 to TRBJ2-5, with 9 bases lining up with TRBD1. Germline CDR1 is MNHNS and CDR2 is SASEGT. The CDR3 spans 16 residues. J gave up 5 bases and V 4 bases, and 11 bases lay outside the gene matches.

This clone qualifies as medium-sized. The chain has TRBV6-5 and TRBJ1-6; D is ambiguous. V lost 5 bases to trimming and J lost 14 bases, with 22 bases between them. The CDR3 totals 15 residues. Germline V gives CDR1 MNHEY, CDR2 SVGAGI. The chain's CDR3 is CASSQIYAAGYTLHF. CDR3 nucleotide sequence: TGTGCCAGCAGTCAGATTTACGCGGCCGGTTACACCCTCCACTTT.

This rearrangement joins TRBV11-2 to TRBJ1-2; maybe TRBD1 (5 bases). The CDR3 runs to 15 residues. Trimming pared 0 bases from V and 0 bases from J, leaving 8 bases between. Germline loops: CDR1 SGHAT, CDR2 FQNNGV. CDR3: CASSLDRVANYGYTF. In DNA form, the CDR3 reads TGTGCCAGCAGCTTAGACAGGGTAGCTAACTATGGCTACACCTTC.

CDR3 sequence (DNA): TGTGCCAGCAGCTTAGTTATGCTAGCGGGGGATAAGACAGATACGCAGTATTTT. It codes for CASSLVMLAGDKTDTQYF. The V gene is TRBV7-2, the J gene TRBJ2-3, with TRBD2 identical over 10 bases. There are 18 residues in the CDR3. Germline V gives CDR1 SGHTA, CDR2 FQGNSA. The J segment lost 3 bases and the V segment lost 1 base, leaving 10 bases of the junction unmatched. The full variable domain, with the rest looked up from reference TRBV7-2 and TRBJ2-3, is GAGVSQSPSNKVTEKGKDVELRCDPISGHTALYWYRQSLGQGLEFLIYFQGNSAPDKSGLPSDRFSAERTGGSVSTLTIQRTQQEDSAVYLCASSLVMLAGDKTDTQYFGPGTRLTVL.

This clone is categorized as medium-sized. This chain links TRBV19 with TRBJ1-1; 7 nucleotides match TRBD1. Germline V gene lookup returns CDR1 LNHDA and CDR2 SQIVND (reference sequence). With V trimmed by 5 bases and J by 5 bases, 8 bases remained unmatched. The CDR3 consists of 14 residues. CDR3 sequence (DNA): TGTGCCAGTAGTTATCGACAGGGAAGTACTGAAGCTTTCTTT. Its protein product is CASSYRQGSTEAFF. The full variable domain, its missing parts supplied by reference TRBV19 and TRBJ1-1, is DGGITQSPKYLFRKEGQNVTLSCEQNLNHDAMYWYRQDPGQGLRLIYYSQIVNDFQKGDIAEGYSVSREKKESFPLTVTSAQKNPTAFYLCASSYRQGSTEAFFGQGTRLTVV.

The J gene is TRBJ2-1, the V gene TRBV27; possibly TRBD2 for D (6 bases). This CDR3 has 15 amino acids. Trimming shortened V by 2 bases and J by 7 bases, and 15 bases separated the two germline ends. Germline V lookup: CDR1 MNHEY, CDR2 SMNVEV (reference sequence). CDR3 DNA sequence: TGTGCCAGCAGTTTAGGCTGGACGGGAGTAAATGAGCAGTTCTTC. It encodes CASSLGWTGVNEQFF.

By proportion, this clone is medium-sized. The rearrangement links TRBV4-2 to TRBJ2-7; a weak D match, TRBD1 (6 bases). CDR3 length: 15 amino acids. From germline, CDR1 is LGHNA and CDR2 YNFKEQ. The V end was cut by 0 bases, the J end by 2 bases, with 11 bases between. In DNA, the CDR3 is TGTGCCAGCAGCCAAGATGCACAGGGTACCTACGAGCAGTACTTC. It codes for CASSQDAQGTYEQYF.

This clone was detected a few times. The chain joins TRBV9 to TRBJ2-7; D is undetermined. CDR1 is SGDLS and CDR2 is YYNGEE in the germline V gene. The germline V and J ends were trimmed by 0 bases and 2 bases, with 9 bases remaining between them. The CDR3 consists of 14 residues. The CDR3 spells CASSVGSQTYEQYF. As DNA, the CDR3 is TGTGCCAGCAGCGTAGGGAGTCAGACCTACGAGCAGTACTTC.

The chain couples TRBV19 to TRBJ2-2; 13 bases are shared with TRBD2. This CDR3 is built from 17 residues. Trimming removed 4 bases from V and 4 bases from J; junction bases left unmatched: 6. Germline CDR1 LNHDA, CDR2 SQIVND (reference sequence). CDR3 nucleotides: TGTGCCAGTAGTAACCTCGGACTAGCGGGAGTCACCGGGGAGCTGTTTTTT. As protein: CASSNLGLAGVTGELFF.

The CDR3 reads CASSDLDRSRSPLHF. DNA of the CDR3: TGTGCCAGCAGTGACTTGGACAGGTCAAGGTCACCCCTCCACTTT. The chain uses TRBV6-1 and TRBJ1-6; 7 bases fit TRBD1. This CDR3 region has 15 residues. Germline values: CDR1 MNHNS, CDR2 SASEGT. The junction had 9 bases not matched to a gene; V was cut back by 3 bases and J by 10 bases.

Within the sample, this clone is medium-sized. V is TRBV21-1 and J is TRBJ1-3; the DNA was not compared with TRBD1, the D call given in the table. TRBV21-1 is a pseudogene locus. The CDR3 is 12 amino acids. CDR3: CASSIQGHTIYF. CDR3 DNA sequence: TGTGCCAGCAGCATACAGGGCCACACCATATATTTT.

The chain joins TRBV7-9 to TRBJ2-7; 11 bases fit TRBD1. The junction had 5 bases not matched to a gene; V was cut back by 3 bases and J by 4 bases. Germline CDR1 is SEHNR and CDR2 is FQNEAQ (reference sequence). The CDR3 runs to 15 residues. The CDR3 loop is CASSLMGQGGYEQYF. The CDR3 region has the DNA TGTGCCAGCAGCTTGATGGGACAGGGGGGATACGAGCAGTACTTC. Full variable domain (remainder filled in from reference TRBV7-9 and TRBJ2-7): DTGVSQNPRHKITKRGQNVTFRCDPISEHNRLYWYRQTLGQGPEFLTYFQNEAQLEKSRLLSDRFSAERPKGSFSTLEIQRTEQGDSAMYLCASSLMGQGGYEQYFGPGTRLTVT.

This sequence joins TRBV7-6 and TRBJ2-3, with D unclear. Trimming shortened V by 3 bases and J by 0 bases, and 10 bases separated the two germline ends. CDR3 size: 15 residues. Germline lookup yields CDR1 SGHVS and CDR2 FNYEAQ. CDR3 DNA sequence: TGTGCCAGCAGCTTTCCAGCGTTCAGCACAGATACGCAGTATTTT. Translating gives CASSFPAFSTDTQYF.

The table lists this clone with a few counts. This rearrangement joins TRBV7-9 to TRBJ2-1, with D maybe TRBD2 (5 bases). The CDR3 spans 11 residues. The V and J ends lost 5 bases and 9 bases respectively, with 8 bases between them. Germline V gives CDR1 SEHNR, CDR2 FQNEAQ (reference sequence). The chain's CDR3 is CASSQRGEQFF. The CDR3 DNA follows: TGTGCCAGCAGCCAACGGGGTGAGCAGTTCTTC.

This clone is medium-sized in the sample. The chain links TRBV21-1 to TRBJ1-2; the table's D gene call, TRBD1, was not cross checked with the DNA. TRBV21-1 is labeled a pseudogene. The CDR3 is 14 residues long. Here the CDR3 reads CASHQGQTNYGYTF. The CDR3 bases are TGTGCCAGCCACCAGGGACAGACTAACTATGGCTACACCTTC.

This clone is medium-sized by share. CDR3 nucleotides: TGTGCCAGCAGCGCAGCACTAGCGGGGGGCACAGATACGCAGTATTTT. This translates into CASSAALAGGTDTQYF. V gene TRBV7-9 combines with J gene TRBJ2-3; 11 nucleotides align to TRBD2. Germline V gene data show CDR1 as SEHNR and CDR2 as FQNEAQ (reference sequence). The CDR3 contains 16 residues. Trimming took 5 bases from V and 1 from J; bases not matched to a gene: 5.

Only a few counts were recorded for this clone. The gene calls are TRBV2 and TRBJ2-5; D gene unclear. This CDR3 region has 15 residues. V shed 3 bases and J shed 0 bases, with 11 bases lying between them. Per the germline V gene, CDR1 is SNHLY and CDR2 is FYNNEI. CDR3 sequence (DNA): TGTGCCAGCAGTGACCGTAAATCGTACCAAGAGACCCAGTACTTC. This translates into CASSDRKSYQETQYF.

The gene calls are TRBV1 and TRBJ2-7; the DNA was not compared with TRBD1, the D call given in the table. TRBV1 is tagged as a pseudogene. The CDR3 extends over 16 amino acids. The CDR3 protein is CTSSQDNRTGINEQYF. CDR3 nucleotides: TGCACCAGCAGCCAAGATAACCGGACAGGGATCAACGAGCAGTACTTC.